These 20 T cell receptor beta chains originate from one sample sequenced in a study of T cell changes during pregnancy in multiple sclerosis. Profiling relied on immunoSEQ multiplex PCR, and the TCRdb table lists in-frame clones only, not all of them. Of roughly 46,000 clones in the sample, about 91% were seen once. The sequencing here drew on peripheral blood, taken in the third trimester of pregnancy. These receptors all come from a female donor with multiple sclerosis, enrolled in a pregnancy study.

The gene calls are TRBV4-3 and TRBJ2-3, with 7 bases matching TRBD2. Trimming removed 0 bases from V and 4 bases from J; junction bases left unmatched: 7. Germline CDR1 and CDR2: LGHNA and YSLEER. This CDR3 contains 16 residues. The CDR3 reads CASSQDLGGSADTQYF. CDR3 in DNA: TGCGCCAGCAGCCAAGATTTAGGCGGGAGCGCAGATACGCAGTATTTT.

V usage is TRBV4-1 and J usage is TRBJ1-1; TRBD1 aligns across 7 bases. From germline, CDR1 is MGHRA and CDR2 YSYEKL. The CDR3 is 14 residues long. The V gene end was trimmed by 3 bases and the J gene end by 1 base; junction bases not matched to a gene: 2. This CDR3 is CASSQRTGNTEAFF. DNA for the CDR3: TGCGCCAGCAGCCAGAGGACAGGGAACACTGAAGCTTTCTTT.

The chain has TRBV9 and TRBJ2-7; TRBD2 agrees at 15 bases. The CDR3 extends over 18 amino acids. The junction had 17 bases not matched to a gene; V was cut back by 8 bases and J by 5 bases. Germline values: CDR1 SGDLS, CDR2 YYNGEE. The CDR3 region is CASRGPKGTSGRSDEQYF. The CDR3 DNA sequence: TGTGCCAGTAGGGGGCCCAAAGGGACTAGCGGGAGGAGCGACGAGCAGTACTTC. Based on the CDR3 plus reference TRBV9 and TRBJ2-7, the full variable domain is DSGVTQTPKHLITATGQRVTLRCSPRSGDLSVYWYQQSLDQGLQFLIQYYNGEERAKGNILERFSAQQFPDLHSELNLSSLELGDSALYFCASRGPKGTSGRSDEQYFGPGTRLTVT.

The sample holds one count of this clone. This chain joins TRBV5-6 and TRBJ2-5; a possible D gene is TRBD1 (5 bases). Trimming shortened V by 4 bases and J by 4 bases, and 11 bases separated the two germline ends. The CDR3 consists of 13 residues. Germline V gene data show CDR1 as SGHDT and CDR2 as YYEEEE. The CDR3 loop is CASSQVGVETQYF. The CDR3 coding sequence is TGTGCCAGCAGCCAAGTAGGGGTAGAGACCCAGTACTTC.

As to this clone: The sample contains more than one DNA sequence encoding this CDR3. The chain links TRBV7-2 to TRBJ2-5, with a weak D call TRBD2 (6 bases). There are 12 residues in the CDR3. V lost 6 bases, J lost 4 bases, and 9 bases lay in between. Germline V CDR1 and CDR2: SGHTA, FQGNSA. CDR3 residues: CASSRGRETQYF. In DNA, the CDR3 is TGTGCCAGCAGTCGGGGGAGAGAGACCCAGTACTTC. Supplemented by reference TRBV7-2 and TRBJ2-5, the full variable domain reads GAGVSQSPSNKVTEKGKDVELRCDPISGHTALYWYRQSLGQGLEFLIYFQGNSAPDKSGLPSDRFSAERTGGSVSTLTIQRTQQEDSAVYLCASSRGRETQYFGPGTRLLVL.

This rearrangement joins TRBV18 to TRBJ1-1; tentatively, D is TRBD1 (5 bases). Deletions cut 2 bases from V and 5 bases from J, with 15 bases between. The CDR3 runs to 15 residues. Germline CDR1 reads KGHSH; CDR2 reads LQKENI. DNA for the CDR3: TGTGCCAGCTCACCAAGCCCCCCCGGGGGGACTGAAGCTTTCTTT. It is translated as CASSPSPPGGTEAFF.

This clone was counted a single time. The rearrangement links TRBV9 to TRBJ2-2, with 7 bases fitting TRBD2. CDR3 length: 16 residues. Trimming cost V 4 bases and J 3 bases; bases outside gene matches: 9. Germline V gene sequence: CDR1 SGDLS, CDR2 YYNGEE. The CDR3 reads CASSPLGGSYTGELFF. The CDR3 coding sequence is TGTGCCAGCAGCCCCCTGGGCGGGAGCTACACCGGGGAGCTGTTTTTT.

This chain uses TRBV27 with TRBJ2-1; 9 bases are shared with TRBD1. CDR1 is MNHEY, CDR2 SMNVEV, per germline (reference sequence). V shed 4 bases, J shed 7 bases, and the junction held 8 bases outside the gene matches. This CDR3 has 15 residues. The CDR3 protein is CASSSYRGRGNEQFF. Here the CDR3 DNA reads TGTGCCAGCAGTTCCTACAGGGGGCGAGGTAATGAGCAGTTCTTC.

The J gene is TRBJ2-7, the V gene TRBV5-5, with TRBD1 matching 8 bases. Germline CDR1 SGHKS, CDR2 YYEKEE (reference sequence). With V trimmed by 2 bases and J by 3 bases, 4 bases remained unmatched. The CDR3 has 14 amino acids. CDR3 region: CASSLGQGGYEQYF. CDR3 DNA sequence: TGTGCCAGCAGCTTAGGACAGGGAGGCTACGAGCAGTACTTC.

V gene TRBV5-4 combines with J gene TRBJ2-1; 14 positions agree with TRBD2. Germline CDR1 reads SGHNT; CDR2 reads YYREEE (reference sequence). With V trimmed by 3 bases and J by 2 bases, 10 bases remained unmatched. CDR3 size: 19 residues. CDR3 sequence (DNA): TGTGCCAGCAGCTCGCGAAGGACTAGCGGGAGGACCCCCTACAATGAGCAGTTCTTC. Translating it yields CASSSRRTSGRTPYNEQFF. Full variable domain (remainder filled in from reference TRBV5-4 and TRBJ2-1): ETGVTQSPTHLIKTRGQQVTLRCSSQSGHNTVSWYQQALGQGPQFIFQYYREEENGRGNFPPRFSGLQFPNYSSELNVNALELDDSALYLCASSSRRTSGRTPYNEQFFGPGTRLTVL.

J is TRBJ2-6 and V is TRBV10-2; D call uncertain. Germline V CDR1 and CDR2: WSHSY, SAAADI. Trimming removed 4 bases at V and 1 base at J, with 5 bases between. The CDR3 consists of 14 residues. CDR3 amino acids: CASSGPSGANVLTF. Written as DNA, the CDR3 is TGCGCCAGCAGTGGGCCTTCTGGGGCCAACGTCCTGACTTTC.

The V call is TRBV9, the J call TRBJ1-2, with 7 bases identical to TRBD1. CDR1 SGDLS and CDR2 YYNGEE come from the germline V gene. V was pared by 3 bases and J by 4 bases, with 6 bases of the junction left unmatched. This CDR3 is built from 14 residues. The CDR3 nucleotides are TGTGCCAGCAGCGAAGGGGGCGCGGGCTATGGCTACACCTTC. It translates to CASSEGGAGYGYTF.

This sequence joins TRBV29-1 and TRBJ2-1, with TRBD2 identical over 7 bases. The CDR3 has 16 amino acids. V lost 1 base and J lost 8; bases outside the gene matches: 14. The germline gives CDR1 SQVTM, CDR2 ANQGSEA. CDR3 bases: TGCAGCGTTGAAGGCCTGCCGGGCGGGAGCTTTTATGAGCAGTTCTTC. Its protein is CSVEGLPGGSFYEQFF.

A few counts support this clone. V and J are TRBV6-4 and TRBJ2-6; D might be TRBD2 (6 bases). V was clipped by 3 bases and J by 1 base, with 10 bases between them. Per the germline V gene, CDR1 is MRHNA and CDR2 is SNTAGT. This CDR3 has 16 amino acids. The CDR3 sequence is CASSEEGESGANVLTF. Here the CDR3 DNA reads TGTGCCAGCAGTGAGGAGGGCGAATCTGGGGCCAACGTCCTGACTTTC.

The chain couples TRBV5-1 to TRBJ2-5, with 8 bases identical to TRBD2. The CDR3 runs 14 residues. The V segment lost 4 bases and the J segment 1 base; nucleotides outside the gene matches: 3. CDR1 SGHRS and CDR2 YFSETQ come from the germline V gene. The CDR3 loop is CASSRGLAQETQYF. The CDR3 DNA reads as TGCGCCAGCAGCCGAGGACTAGCCCAAGAGACCCAGTACTTC.

The chain employs TRBV6-1 and TRBJ2-7; tentatively, D is TRBD1 (5 bases). Between the trimmed V and J ends, which lost 0 bases and 12 bases, there was a span of 18 bases. The CDR3 is 14 amino acids. In germline, CDR1 is MNHNS, CDR2 SASEGT. In DNA form, the CDR3 reads TGTGCCAGCAGTGAAGCGGGCAGGGTAGCCCAATCGTACTTC. This gives the protein CASSEAGRVAQSYF.

V gene TRBV29-1 combines with J gene TRBJ1-5, with D unresolved. V was clipped by 3 bases and J by 6 bases, with 12 bases between them. This CDR3 spans 13 amino acids. Looked up from germline, CDR1 is SQVTM and CDR2 is ANQGSEA. DNA for the CDR3: TGCAGCGTTGAGGTGAGGGTTGGTCAGCCCCAGCATTTT. It is translated as CSVEVRVGQPQHF.

V gene TRBV5-1 combines with J gene TRBJ2-2; 9 bases line up with TRBD1. From germline, CDR1 is SGHRS and CDR2 YFSETQ. This CDR3 has 15 amino acids. V gave up 4 bases and J gave up 6 bases; unmatched junction bases: 7. CDR3 DNA sequence: TGCGCCAGCAGCGAGGGACAGGGAGTACCCGGGGAGCTGTTTTTT. Protein product: CASSEGQGVPGELFF.

The chain recombines TRBV18 with TRBJ2-3; no clear D. The CDR3 runs 17 residues. Between the trimmed V and J ends, which lost 1 base and 2 bases, there was a span of 16 bases. Looked up from germline, CDR1 is KGHSH and CDR2 is LQKENI. The DNA of the CDR3 is TGTGCCAGCTCACCACAGAGTCTATCTCCAACCACAGATACGCAGTATTTT. Translating gives CASSPQSLSPTTDTQYF.

The gene calls are TRBV9 and TRBJ2-1; TRBD2 matches at 16 bases. The CDR3 runs 19 residues. With V trimmed by 4 bases and J by 4 bases, 11 bases remained unmatched. CDR1 SGDLS and CDR2 YYNGEE come from the germline V gene. In nucleotides, the CDR3 is TGTGCCAGCAGCCTCGGGACTAGCGGGAGGGCCGGGGTGTACAATGAGCAGTTCTTC. Protein: CASSLGTSGRAGVYNEQFF.